The next 21 T cell receptor beta chains were all read from a single sample in a study of CD8+ T cells in alopecia areata. Treatment meaning: oral pan-JAK inhibitor, 5-10 mg twice daily. cDNA reverse transcribed from extracted RNA served as the sequencing template. Sequencing was performed with immunoSEQ multiplex PCR; in TCRdb, only in-frame clones are kept and a portion is missing. The sample lists some 200,000 clones; about 60% were seen once. The sequenced sample was CD8+ T cells sorted from blood, obtained at week 24, from a patient treated with tofacitinib. These receptor sequences come from a human donor with alopecia areata.

The chain links TRBV29-1 to TRBJ1-1; D possibly corresponds to TRBD1 (6 bases). With 4 bases removed from V and 5 bases from J, the gap between germline ends came to 8 bases. The CDR3 is 11 residues long. The germline V gene has CDR1 SQVTM and CDR2 ANQGSEA. This chain's CDR3 is CSVGGQTEAFF. The CDR3 DNA is TGCAGCGTTGGGGGGCAGACTGAAGCTTTCTTT.

The chain combines TRBV27 with TRBJ2-5; a possible D gene is TRBD1 (6 bases). This CDR3 spans 15 amino acids. In germline, CDR1 is MNHEY, CDR2 SMNVEV (reference sequence). The V end lost 6 bases, the J end lost 5 bases, and 19 bases lay between the germline ends. The CDR3: CASSRQQGVRETQYF. For the CDR3, the DNA is TGTGCCAGCAGCCGACAACAGGGCGTGCGGGAGACCCAGTACTTC.

This chain joins TRBV5-6 and TRBJ2-5, with D possibly matching TRBD1 (6 bases). CDR1 is SGHDT, CDR2 YYEEEE, per germline. The CDR3 is 14 amino acids. With 3 bases removed from V and 5 bases from J, the gap between germline ends came to 14 bases. For the CDR3, the DNA is TGTGCCAGCAGCTGGAACAGGGTTTGGGAGACCCAGTACTTC. The encoded protein is CASSWNRVWETQYF.

As concerns this clone: The sample carries other DNA sequences with the same CDR3. The chain carries TRBV4-1 and TRBJ2-7, with 8 positions matching TRBD1. With V trimmed by 4 bases and J by 0 bases, 2 bases remained unmatched. The germline gives CDR1 MGHRA, CDR2 YSYEKL. The CDR3 is 14 residues long. CDR3: CASSPGQGSYEQYF. In DNA form, the CDR3 reads TGCGCCAGCAGCCCCGGACAGGGCTCCTACGAGCAGTACTTC.

In this sample, this clone turned up once. V gene TRBV6-4 combines with J gene TRBJ1-6, with 7 bases lining up with TRBD1. V gave up 6 bases and J gave up 7 bases; unmatched junction bases: 6. Germline CDR1 MRHNA, CDR2 SNTAGT. This CDR3 is built from 14 residues. Here the CDR3 DNA reads TGTGCCAGCAGCCCGACAGGGTCGAATTCACCCCTCCACTTT. Amino acid sequence: CASSPTGSNSPLHF.

This clone is a singleton in its sample. This chain connects TRBV5-6 to TRBJ2-7; D not certain. Looked up from germline, CDR1 is SGHDT and CDR2 is YYEEEE. The CDR3 is 12 amino acids. Trimming removed 2 bases from V and 4 bases from J, with 7 bases in between. Written as DNA, the CDR3 is TGTGCCAGCAGCTTCGGGCAGTACGAGCAGTACTTC. Translating it yields CASSFGQYEQYF.

The sample holds a few counts of this clone. The gene calls are TRBV2 and TRBJ1-5; no clear D. The CDR3 has 13 amino acids. V dropped 7 bases and J dropped 0 bases, with 7 bases sitting between them. Germline V gene data show CDR1 as SNHLY and CDR2 as FYNNEI. CDR3 loop: CASNGYSNQPQHF. The CDR3 DNA reads as TGTGCCAGCAACGGGTATAGCAATCAGCCCCAGCATTTT.

Of note for this clone: As the CDR3 is not closed by the conserved phenylalanine or tryptophan, this likely results from a read error. The rearrangement uses TRBV10-3 and TRBJ1-2, with 7 positions matching TRBD1. The CDR3 contains 14 residues. Germline trimming cut 3 bases from V and 2 bases from J; bases unmatched to any gene: 3. The germline CDR1 and CDR2 sequences are ENHRY and SYGVKD. The CDR3 here is CAISDSGQNYGYTL. CDR3 DNA sequence: TGTGCCATCAGTGACTCGGGACAGAACTATGGCTACACCCTC.

The chain combines TRBV19 with TRBJ1-2, with D possibly TRBD1 on 5 matching bases. Looked up from germline, CDR1 is LNHDA and CDR2 is SQIVND (reference sequence). The length of the CDR3 is 13 residues. Trimming cost V 6 bases and J 8 bases, with 16 bases left between them. CDR3 region: CASRPGRITGYTF. The CDR3 DNA sequence: TGTGCCAGTAGACCGGGACGGATAACGGGCTACACCTTC.

The V gene is TRBV30, the J gene TRBJ1-2; 9 bases match TRBD1. The germline gives CDR1 GTSNPN, CDR2 SVGIG (reference sequence). Germline trimming cut 3 bases from V and 8 bases from J; bases unmatched to any gene: 7. This CDR3 comprises 13 residues. The CDR3 sequence is CAWRPGQGPGYTF. The CDR3 region has the DNA TGTGCCTGGAGGCCCGGACAGGGGCCCGGCTACACCTTC.

The table lists this clone with a few counts. The rearrangement uses TRBV29-1 and TRBJ2-7, with D possibly called TRBD1 or TRBD2 (5 bases each). V was shortened by 0 bases and J by 3 bases, with 9 bases between the two germline ends. Germline V gives CDR1 SQVTM, CDR2 ANQGSEA. The CDR3 is made up of 13 amino acids. CDR3 nucleotides: TGCAGCGTTGAAGACAGGGACCACTACGAGCAGTACTTC. Protein sequence: CSVEDRDHYEQYF.

The chain carries TRBV25-1 and TRBJ2-7; 10 nucleotides match TRBD1. Germline lookup yields CDR1 MGHDK and CDR2 SYGVNS. V was pared by 6 bases and J by 5 bases, with 13 bases of the junction left unmatched. The CDR3 has 16 residues. The CDR3 is CASSPSPGTGDHEQYF. The CDR3 bases are TGTGCCAGCAGCCCCTCTCCCGGGACAGGGGACCACGAGCAGTACTTC.

The chain carries TRBV7-9 and TRBJ1-2; 7 nucleotides match TRBD1. The CDR3 contains 15 residues. Looked up from germline, CDR1 is SEHNR and CDR2 is FQNEAQ (reference sequence). V shed 5 bases, J shed 2 bases, and the junction held 8 bases outside the gene matches. CDR3 sequence: CASSLRQGQNYGYTF. In DNA form, the CDR3 reads TGTGCCAGCAGCCTAAGACAGGGCCAGAACTATGGCTACACCTTC.

This clone was counted between two and nine times. J is TRBJ2-7 and V is TRBV5-1; D gene unclear. Germline V CDR1 and CDR2: SGHRS, YFSETQ. V lost 0 bases and J 2 bases, leaving 6 bases between the germline ends. This CDR3 has 13 amino acids. CDR3 DNA sequence: TGCGCCAGCAGCTTGGCCCCTCCCTACGAGCAGTACTTC. Its translation: CASSLAPPYEQYF.

This clone was observed a handful of times. V and J are TRBV10-3 and TRBJ2-2, with D maybe TRBD2 (5 bases). The V end lost 9 bases, the J end lost 6 bases, and 8 bases lay between the germline ends. The CDR3 covers 11 residues. The V gene's germline CDR1 is ENHRY and CDR2 SYGVKD. CDR3 residues: CAIGSSGELFF. CDR3 sequence (DNA): TGTGCCATTGGGAGTTCCGGGGAGCTGTTTTTT.

The V and J genes are TRBV4-1 and TRBJ2-7, with TRBD1 matching over 9 bases. Germline lookup yields CDR1 MGHRA and CDR2 YSYEKL. Trimming removed 2 bases from V and 7 bases from J; junction bases left unmatched: 12. The CDR3 consists of 16 residues. The CDR3 loop reads CASSQSAGTGTLEQYF. In nucleotides, the CDR3 is TGCGCCAGCAGCCAATCGGCGGGGACAGGGACCTTGGAGCAGTACTTC.

The V and J genes are TRBV13 and TRBJ1-1; no definite D call. CDR1 is PRHDT, CDR2 FYEKMQ, per germline (reference sequence). Trimming pared 7 bases from V and 5 bases from J, leaving 11 bases between. The CDR3 contains 12 residues. The CDR3 sequence: CASTGGGTEAFF. CDR3 DNA: TGTGCCAGCACAGGAGGAGGGACTGAAGCTTTCTTT.

This clone has at least ten counts. This chain joins TRBV7-2 and TRBJ1-2, with D possibly matching TRBD1 (5 bases). The ends were cut back, 5 bases at V and 4 bases at J, with 20 bases in the middle. CDR1 and CDR2 from the germline V gene are SGHTA and FQGNSA. This CDR3 comprises 16 residues. CDR3 sequence: CASSPGRFSFSYGYTF. CDR3 nucleotides: TGTGCCAGCAGCCCGGGACGGTTTTCGTTCAGCTATGGCTACACCTTC.

The chain carries TRBV1 and TRBJ1-5. TRBV1 is reported as a pseudogene. CDR3 size: 17 residues. The CDR3 loop is CTSSQEDRPGINQPQHF. For the CDR3, the DNA is TGCACCAGCAGCCAAGAAGATCGGCCGGGGATTAATCAGCCCCAGCATTTT.

This clone came up a few times. Here the CDR3 DNA reads TGTGCCAGCAGTTCACGGACTAGCGGGGTGCCGAACAATGAGCAGTTCTTC. This gives the protein CASSSRTSGVPNNEQFF. The chain uses TRBV28 and TRBJ2-1; 12 bases are shared with TRBD2. Germline CDR1 MDHEN, CDR2 SYDVKM. The trim removed 4 bases at V and 5 bases at J, leaving 9 bases unmatched. This CDR3 is built from 17 residues. The whole variable domain, filled in from reference TRBV28 and TRBJ2-1, reads DVKVTQSSRYLVKRTGEKVFLECVQDMDHENMFWYRQDPGLGLRLIYFSYDVKMKEKGDIPEGYSVSREKKERFSLILESASTNQTSMYLCASSSRTSGVPNNEQFFGPGTRLTVL.

This chain links TRBV2 with TRBJ2-1; perhaps TRBD2 as D (6 bases). Germline V gene lookup returns CDR1 SNHLY and CDR2 FYNNEI. The length of the CDR3 is 16 residues. Trimming shortened V by 4 bases and J by 5 bases, and 18 bases separated the two germline ends. The DNA of the CDR3 is TGTGCCAGCAGTGGCCCGTTCATACCGGGGGACAATGAGCAGTTCTTC. This encodes CASSGPFIPGDNEQFF. The full variable domain, its missing parts supplied by reference TRBV2 and TRBJ2-1, is EPEVTQTPSHQVTQMGQEVILRCVPISNHLYFYWYRQILGQKVEFLVSFYNNEISEKSEIFDDQFSVERPDGSNFTLKIRSTKLEDSAMYFCASSGPFIPGDNEQFFGPGTRLTVL.